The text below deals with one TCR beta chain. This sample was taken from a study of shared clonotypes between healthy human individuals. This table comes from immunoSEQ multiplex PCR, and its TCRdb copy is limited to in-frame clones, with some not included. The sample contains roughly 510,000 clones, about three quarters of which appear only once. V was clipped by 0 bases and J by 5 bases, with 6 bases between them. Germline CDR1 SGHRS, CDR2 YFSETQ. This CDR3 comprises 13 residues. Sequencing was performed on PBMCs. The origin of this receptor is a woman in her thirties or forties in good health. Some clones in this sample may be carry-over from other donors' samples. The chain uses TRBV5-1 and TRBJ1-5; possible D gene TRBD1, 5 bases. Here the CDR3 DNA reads TGCGCCAGCAGCTTGGGACAGTATCAGCCCCAGCATTTT. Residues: CASSLGQYQPQHF.